The clone carrying this T cell receptor beta chain appeared a single time. This entry comes from a study of blood T cell repertoires in COVID-19. Study details: Collection of acute and convalescent COVID-19 samples took place in the United States, Italy and Spain. The cDNA or gDNA used as material had been derived from T cells, B-cell-depleted T cells, or PBMCs.

Methods used by the authors: Amplifying reference gene primers gave estimates of nucleated cell counts. Some clones are missing from TCRdb's copy, which holds only in-frame ones; the method was immunoSEQ multiplex PCR. V and J calls and clone size come straight from that table; D and trimming were deduced from the DNA. The data hold 25,000 to 35,000 clones, with 85% observed a single time. The V and J ends lost 6 bases and 11 bases, in that order; junction bases with no gene match: 3. The CDR3 is 12 residues long. Germline CDR1 reads MGHDK; CDR2 reads SYGVNS. This chain connects TRBV25-1 to TRBJ2-3; 12 nucleotides align to TRBD2. The TCR originated in a human donor in a cohort sampled during active COVID-19. Source material: peripheral blood. CDR3 in DNA: TGTGCCAGCAGAGAGGGACTAGCGGGGCAGTATTTT. Encoded protein: CASREGLAGQYF.